This TCR beta chain was identified during a study of T cell clusters in autoimmune cytopenias. TRB amplification used approximately 250 ng of peripheral blood genomic DNA. This clonotype is identified as medium-sized from frequency. This CDR3 comprises 17 residues. The germline gives CDR1 GTSNPN, CDR2 SVGIG (reference sequence). TRB rearrangements were amplified by touch-down multiplex PCR with mixed TRB-A/B primers. Reprocessing the multiplex PCR reads, TCRdb reports a single entry for every CDR3 protein and omits DNA. The sample has several thousand distinct CDR3 sequences. The chain has TRBV30 and TRBJ2-7; without DNA, the TCRdb call of TRBD1 cannot be checked. The TCR was taken from a human donor with an autoimmune cytopenia or autoimmune hepatitis (not recorded which). The sequencing input was peripheral blood. CDR3 sequence: CAWNRGAGGLFLYEQYF.